Listed below are T cell receptor beta chains from one sample, sequenced in a study of T cell repertoires in cytomegalovirus infection. TCRdb used MiXCR to reprocess the reads, holding one entry per CDR3 protein. Of about 320,000 distinct CDR3 sequences listed, around 9.5% are singletons. Sequencing used PBMCs. All receptors come from a human donor in good health (CMV status not recorded). Some clones in this sample may be carry-over from other donors' samples. CDR3s include the opening cysteine and the closing phenylalanine or tryptophan. The D gene is left open where the match is weak. Only some rows state a clone size, as once, few, many or a class for expanded clones.

.,TRBJ1-1,few,TRBV7-4,CASSLGGGPKNTEAFF,TGTGCCAGCAGCTTGGGGGGGGGACCGAAGAACACTGAAGCTTTCTTT
.,TRBJ2-7,once,TRBV30,CAWNRGQTYEQYF,TGTGCCTGGAATCGGGGGCAAACCTACGAGCAGTACTTC
.,TRBJ1-5,few,TRBV7-2,CASSAGAQPQHF,TGTGCCAGCAGTGCGGGGGCACAGCCCCAGCATTTT
.,TRBJ1-5,many,TRBV28,CASSLAPSNQPQHF,TGTGCCAGCAGTTTGGCCCCGAGCAATCAGCCCCAGCATTTT
.,TRBJ1-4,many,TRBV7-2,CASSLGTAEKLFF,TGTGCCAGCAGCTTAGGGACAGCGGAAAAACTGTTTTTT
TRBD2,TRBJ2-3,few,TRBV4-1,CASSQTGLGTDTQYF,TGCGCCAGCAGCCAAACGGGACTAGGCACAGATACGCAGTATTTT
TRBD1,TRBJ1-2,.,TRBV15,CATSREGAQGANYGYTF,TGTGCCACCAGCAGAGAGGGGGCCCAGGGGGCTAACTATGGCTACACCTTC
.,TRBJ2-7,few,TRBV5-1,CASSLGLSVYEQYF,TGCGCCAGCAGCTTGGGACTGAGTGTCTACGAGCAGTACTTC
.,TRBJ1-1,many,TRBV28,CASSLQGPTEAFF,TGTGCCAGCAGTTTACAGGGACCGACTGAAGCTTTCTTT
.,TRBJ2-7,few,TRBV27,CASRKQYF,TGTGCCAGCAGGAAGCAGTACTTC
.,TRBJ1-1,many,TRBV28,CASSSAYLGKEAFF,TGTGCCAGCAGTTCCGCCTACTTGGGGAAAGAAGCTTTCTTT
.,TRBJ2-7,.,TRBV20-1,CSAKGWGDEQYF,TGCAGTGCTAAGGGCTGGGGCGACGAGCAGTACTTC
.,TRBJ2-5,few,TRBV30,CAWSPKETQYF,TGTGCCTGGAGTCCAAAAGAGACCCAGTACTTC
.,TRBJ2-1,many,TRBV12-5,CASGLVHGGRNEQFF,TGTGCTAGTGGTTTGGTACACGGGGGCAGGAATGAGCAGTTCTTC
.,TRBJ2-1,few,TRBV20-1,CSAWDMNNEQFF,TGCAGTGCTTGGGACATGAACAATGAGCAGTTCTTC
TRBD1,TRBJ2-1,many,TRBV15,CATSRGQDEQFF,TGTGCCACCAGCCGGGGACAGGATGAGCAGTTCTTC
TRBD2,TRBJ2-7,many,TRBV7-6,CASSLVGLAASEQYF,TGTGCCAGCAGCTTAGTAGGTCTAGCGGCCAGCGAGCAGTACTTC
TRBD1,TRBJ2-7,many,TRBV7-2,CASSTRQGDYYEQYF,TGTGCCAGCAGCACCCGACAGGGCGACTACTACGAGCAGTACTTC
TRBD2,TRBJ2-1,few,TRBV6-1,CASSLGLDSYNEQFF,TGTGCCAGCAGTTTAGGACTAGACTCCTACAATGAGCAGTTCTTC
.,TRBJ1-5,many,TRBV7-2,CASSLDASNQPQHF,TGTGCCAGCAGCTTAGACGCAAGCAATCAGCCCCAGCATTTT
.,TRBJ2-5,.,TRBV7-2,CASSLDRGQKETQYF,TGTGCCAGCAGCTTAGATCGGGGGCAAAAAGAGACCCAGTACTTC
.,TRBJ2-2,many,TRBV6-2/TRBV6-3,CASSYQQGTAGELFF,TGTGCCAGCAGTTACCAGCAGGGCACGGCCGGGGAGCTGTTTTTT
.,TRBJ1-6,.,TRBV20-1,CGGGRAGSPLHF,TGCGGGGGGGGCAGGGCAGGATCACCCCTCCACTTT
TRBD2,TRBJ2-7,.,TRBV19,CASGPSGEQYF,TGTGCCAGTGGACCTAGCGGCGAGCAGTACTTC
.,TRBJ1-1,many,TRBV6-1,CASARDTSNTEAFF,TGTGCCAGCGCGCGAGACACCTCGAACACTGAAGCTTTCTTT
.,TRBJ1-5,many,TRBV6-1,CASSEALTVPQPQHF,TGTGCCAGCAGTGAAGCGCTGACAGTCCCTCAGCCCCAGCATTTT
TRBD2,TRBJ2-1,.,TRBV9,CASSVGSLAGAEQFF,TGTGCCAGCAGCGTAGGGTCGCTAGCGGGAGCTGAGCAGTTCTTC
.,TRBJ2-1,few,TRBV10-3,CAISESVRTPEQFF,TGTGCCATCAGTGAGTCGGTCCGGACCCCGGAGCAGTTCTTC
TRBD1,TRBJ2-7,many,TRBV7-2,CASSVDRLEQYF,TGTGCCAGCAGCGTGGACAGGCTCGAGCAGTACTTC